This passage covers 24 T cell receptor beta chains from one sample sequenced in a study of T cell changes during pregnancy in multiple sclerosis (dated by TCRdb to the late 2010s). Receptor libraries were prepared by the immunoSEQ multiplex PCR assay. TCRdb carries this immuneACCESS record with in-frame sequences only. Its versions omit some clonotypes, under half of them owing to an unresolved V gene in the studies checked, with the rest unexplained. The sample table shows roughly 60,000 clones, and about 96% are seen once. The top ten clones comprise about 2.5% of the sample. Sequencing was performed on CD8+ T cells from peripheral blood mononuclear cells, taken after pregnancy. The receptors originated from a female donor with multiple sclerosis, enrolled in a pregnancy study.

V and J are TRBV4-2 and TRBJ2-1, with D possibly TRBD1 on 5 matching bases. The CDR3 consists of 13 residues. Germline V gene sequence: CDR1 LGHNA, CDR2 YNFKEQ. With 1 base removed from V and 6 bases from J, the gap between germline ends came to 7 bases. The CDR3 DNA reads TGTGCCAGCAGCCAAGTGGGGCCCAATGAGCAGTTCTTC. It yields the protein CASSQVGPNEQFF.

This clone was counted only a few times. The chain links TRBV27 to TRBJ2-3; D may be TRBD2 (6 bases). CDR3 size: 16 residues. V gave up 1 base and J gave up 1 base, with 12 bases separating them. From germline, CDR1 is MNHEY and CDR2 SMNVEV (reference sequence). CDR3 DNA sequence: TGTGCCAGCAGTTTATACGGCGGGATCGGCACAGATACGCAGTATTTT. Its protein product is CASSLYGGIGTDTQYF.

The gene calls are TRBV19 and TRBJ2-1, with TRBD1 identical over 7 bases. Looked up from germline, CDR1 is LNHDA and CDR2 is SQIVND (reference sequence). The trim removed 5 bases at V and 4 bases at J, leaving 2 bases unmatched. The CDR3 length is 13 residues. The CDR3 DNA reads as TGTGCCAGTAGTCCGGACAGGTACAATGAGCAGTTCTTC. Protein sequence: CASSPDRYNEQFF.

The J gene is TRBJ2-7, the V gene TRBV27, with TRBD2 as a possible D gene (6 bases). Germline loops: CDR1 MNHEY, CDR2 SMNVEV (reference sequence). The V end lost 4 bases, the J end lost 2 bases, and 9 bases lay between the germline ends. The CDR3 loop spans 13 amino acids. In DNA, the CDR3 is TGTGCCAGCAGTTCTGGACTAACCTACGAGCAGTACTTC. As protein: CASSSGLTYEQYF.

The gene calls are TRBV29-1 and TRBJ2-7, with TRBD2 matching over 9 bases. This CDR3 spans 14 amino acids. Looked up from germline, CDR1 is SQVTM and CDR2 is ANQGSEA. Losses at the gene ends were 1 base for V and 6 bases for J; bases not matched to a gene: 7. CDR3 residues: CSVEGVGGRGEQYF. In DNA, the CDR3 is TGCAGCGTTGAAGGGGTCGGCGGGAGGGGCGAGCAGTACTTC.

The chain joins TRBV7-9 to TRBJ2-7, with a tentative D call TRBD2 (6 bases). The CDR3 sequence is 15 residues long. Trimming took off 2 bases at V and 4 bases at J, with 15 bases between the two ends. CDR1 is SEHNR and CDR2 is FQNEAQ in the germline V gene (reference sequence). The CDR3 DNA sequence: TGTGCCAGCAGCTTAAGCGGACTAACCCAATACGAGCAGTACTTC. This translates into CASSLSGLTQYEQYF.

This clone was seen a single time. CDR3 amino acids: CASSSWGGTKETQYF. The DNA of the CDR3 is TGTGCCAGCAGCTCGTGGGGGGGGACAAAAGAGACCCAGTACTTC. The V gene is TRBV5-6, the J gene TRBJ2-5; a weak D match, TRBD2 (7 bases). The CDR3 loop spans 15 amino acids. Trimming removed 3 bases from V and 3 bases from J, with 15 bases in between. Germline V gene lookup returns CDR1 SGHDT and CDR2 YYEEEE.

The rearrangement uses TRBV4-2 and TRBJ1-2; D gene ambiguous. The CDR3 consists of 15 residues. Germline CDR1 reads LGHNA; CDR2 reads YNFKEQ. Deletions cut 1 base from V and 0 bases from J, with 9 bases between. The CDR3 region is CASSQGSTSNYGYTF. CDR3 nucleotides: TGTGCCAGCAGCCAAGGTTCTACCTCTAACTATGGCTACACCTTC.

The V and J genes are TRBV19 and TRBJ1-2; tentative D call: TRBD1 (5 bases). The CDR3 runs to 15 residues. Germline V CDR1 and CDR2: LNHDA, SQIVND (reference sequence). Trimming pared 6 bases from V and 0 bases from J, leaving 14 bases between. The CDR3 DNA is TGTGCCAGTAGCTCCCTGACAGAAGCTAACTATGGCTACACCTTC. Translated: CASSSLTEANYGYTF.

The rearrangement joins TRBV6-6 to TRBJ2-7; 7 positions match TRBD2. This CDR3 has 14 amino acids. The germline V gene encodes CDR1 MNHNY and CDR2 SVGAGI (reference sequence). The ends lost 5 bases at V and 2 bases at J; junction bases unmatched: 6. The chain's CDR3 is CASSRLAETYEQYF. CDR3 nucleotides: TGTGCCAGCAGTCGACTAGCAGAAACCTACGAGCAGTACTTC.

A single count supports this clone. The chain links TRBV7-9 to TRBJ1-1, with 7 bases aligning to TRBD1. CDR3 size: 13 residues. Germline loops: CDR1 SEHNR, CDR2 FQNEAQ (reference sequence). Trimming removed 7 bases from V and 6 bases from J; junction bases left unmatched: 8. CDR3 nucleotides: TGTGCCAGCATCGGACAGGTCTACGCTGAAGCTTTCTTT. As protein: CASIGQVYAEAFF.

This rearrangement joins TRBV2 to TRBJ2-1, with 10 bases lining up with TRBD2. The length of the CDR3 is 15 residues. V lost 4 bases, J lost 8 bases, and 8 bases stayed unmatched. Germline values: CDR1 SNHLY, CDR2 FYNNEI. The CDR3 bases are TGTGCCAGCAGTGGGAGCGGGAGGGCCACTTATGAGCAGTTCTTC. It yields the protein CASSGSGRATYEQFF. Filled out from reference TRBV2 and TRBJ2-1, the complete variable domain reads EPEVTQTPSHQVTQMGQEVILRCVPISNHLYFYWYRQILGQKVEFLVSFYNNEISEKSEIFDDQFSVERPDGSNFTLKIRSTKLEDSAMYFCASSGSGRATYEQFFGPGTRLTVL.

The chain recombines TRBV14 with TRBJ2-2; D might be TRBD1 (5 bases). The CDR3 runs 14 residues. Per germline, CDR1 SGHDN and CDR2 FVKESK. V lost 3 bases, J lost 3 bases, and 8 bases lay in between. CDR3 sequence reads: CASSHGAYTGELFF. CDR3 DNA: TGTGCCAGCAGCCATGGGGCGTACACCGGGGAGCTGTTTTTT.

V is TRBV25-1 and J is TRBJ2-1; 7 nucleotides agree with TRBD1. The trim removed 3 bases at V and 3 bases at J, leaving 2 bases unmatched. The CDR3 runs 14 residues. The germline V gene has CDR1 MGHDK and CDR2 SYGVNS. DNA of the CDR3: TGTGCCAGCAGTGATCGGGACAGCTACAATGAGCAGTTCTTC. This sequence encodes CASSDRDSYNEQFF. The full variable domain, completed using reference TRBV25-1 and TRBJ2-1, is EADIYQTPRYLVIGTGKKITLECSQTMGHDKMYWYQQDPGMELHLIHYSYGVNSTEKGDLSSESTVSRIRTEHFPLTLESARPSHTSQYLCASSDRDSYNEQFFGPGTRLTVL.

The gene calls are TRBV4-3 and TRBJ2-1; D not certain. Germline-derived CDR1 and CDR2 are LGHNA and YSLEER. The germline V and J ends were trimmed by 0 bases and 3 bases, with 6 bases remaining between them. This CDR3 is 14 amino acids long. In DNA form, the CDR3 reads TGCGCCAGCAGCCAAGAAGGCGGCTACAATGAGCAGTTCTTC. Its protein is CASSQEGGYNEQFF.

CDR3 DNA: TGTGCCAGCAGCGAACTATCGACTAGCATAAGCCACGAGCAGTACTTC. Protein: CASSELSTSISHEQYF. The V call is TRBV9, the J call TRBJ2-7; TRBD2 matches at 7 bases. After removal of 3 bases from V and 5 bases from J, the junction contained 14 bases not matched to a gene. CDR3 length: 16 residues. Germline values: CDR1 SGDLS, CDR2 YYNGEE. Full variable domain (outside the CDR3, taken from reference TRBV9 and TRBJ2-7): DSGVTQTPKHLITATGQRVTLRCSPRSGDLSVYWYQQSLDQGLQFLIQYYNGEERAKGNILERFSAQQFPDLHSELNLSSLELGDSALYFCASSELSTSISHEQYFGPGTRLTVT.

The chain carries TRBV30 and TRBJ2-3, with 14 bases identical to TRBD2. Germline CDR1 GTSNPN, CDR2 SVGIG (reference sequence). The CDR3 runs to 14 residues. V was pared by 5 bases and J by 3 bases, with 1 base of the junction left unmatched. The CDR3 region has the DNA TGTGCCTGGGGACTAGCGGGAGGTACAGATACGCAGTATTTT. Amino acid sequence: CAWGLAGGTDTQYF.

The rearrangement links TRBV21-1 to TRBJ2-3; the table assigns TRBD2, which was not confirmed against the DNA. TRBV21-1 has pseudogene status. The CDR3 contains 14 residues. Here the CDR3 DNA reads TGTGCCAGCAGAGGTAGGAGGAGCACAGATACGCAGTATTTT. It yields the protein CASRGRRSTDTQYF.

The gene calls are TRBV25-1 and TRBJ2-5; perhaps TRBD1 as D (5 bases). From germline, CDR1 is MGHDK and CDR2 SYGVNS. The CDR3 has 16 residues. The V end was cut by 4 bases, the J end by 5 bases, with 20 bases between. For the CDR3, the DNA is TGTGCCAGCAGTGGGTCTCGCAGGGATGTTAAGGAGACCCAGTACTTC. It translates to CASSGSRRDVKETQYF.

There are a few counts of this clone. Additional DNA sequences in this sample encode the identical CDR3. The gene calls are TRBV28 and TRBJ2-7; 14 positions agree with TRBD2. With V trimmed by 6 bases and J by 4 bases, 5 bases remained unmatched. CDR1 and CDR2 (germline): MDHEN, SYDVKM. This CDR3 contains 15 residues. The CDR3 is CASRQTSGRVYEQYF. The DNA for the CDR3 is TGTGCCAGCAGACAGACTAGCGGGAGGGTGTACGAGCAGTACTTC.

The CDR3 DNA reads TGTGCCAGCAGTCAGGACTGGTCCTCGTATGAGCAGTTCTTC. Residues: CASSQDWSSYEQFF. The V call is TRBV6-6, the J call TRBJ2-1, with a possible D match to TRBD2 (5 bases). The germline V and J ends were trimmed by 5 bases and 8 bases, with 16 bases remaining between them. CDR3 length: 14 residues. From germline, CDR1 is MNHNY and CDR2 SVGAGI (reference sequence).

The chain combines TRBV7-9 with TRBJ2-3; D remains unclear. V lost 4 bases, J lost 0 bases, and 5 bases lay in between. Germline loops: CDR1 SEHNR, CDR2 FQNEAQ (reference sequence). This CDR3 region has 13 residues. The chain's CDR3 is CASSSFSTDTQYF. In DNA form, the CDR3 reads TGTGCCAGCAGCTCTTTTAGCACAGATACGCAGTATTTT. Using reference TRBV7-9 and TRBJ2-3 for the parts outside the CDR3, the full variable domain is DTGVSQNPRHKITKRGQNVTFRCDPISEHNRLYWYRQTLGQGPEFLTYFQNEAQLEKSRLLSDRFSAERPKGSFSTLEIQRTEQGDSAMYLCASSSFSTDTQYFGPGTRLTVL.

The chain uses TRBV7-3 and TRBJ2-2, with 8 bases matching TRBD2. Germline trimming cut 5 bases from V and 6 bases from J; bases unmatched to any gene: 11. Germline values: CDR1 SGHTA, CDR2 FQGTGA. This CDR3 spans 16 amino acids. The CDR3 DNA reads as TGTGCCAGCAGCCCAAAGGGGACTAGGGGGTCCGGGGAGCTGTTTTTT. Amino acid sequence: CASSPKGTRGSGELFF.

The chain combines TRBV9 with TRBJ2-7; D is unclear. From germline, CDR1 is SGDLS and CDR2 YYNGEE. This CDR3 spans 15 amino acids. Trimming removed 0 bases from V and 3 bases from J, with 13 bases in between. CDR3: CASSVGSVTSYEQYF. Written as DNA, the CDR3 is TGTGCCAGCAGCGTAGGTAGTGTCACGAGCTACGAGCAGTACTTC. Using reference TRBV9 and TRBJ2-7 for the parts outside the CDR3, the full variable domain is DSGVTQTPKHLITATGQRVTLRCSPRSGDLSVYWYQQSLDQGLQFLIQYYNGEERAKGNILERFSAQQFPDLHSELNLSSLELGDSALYFCASSVGSVTSYEQYFGPGTRLTVT.